The 2 T cell receptor beta chains presented below share a single source sample, sequenced in a study of response to subunit inactivated influenza vaccine. TCRdb re-analysed the RT-PCR reads in MiXCR, keeping a single row per CDR3 protein. This sample carries hundreds of thousands of distinct CDR3 sequences, around 20% of them seen once, and the ten largest clones take approximately 10%. The material sequenced was PBMCs from blood, taken more than 4 days after vaccination. All receptors derive from a man aged 50-60 years who received an inactivated influenza vaccine.

This rearrangement joins TRBV11-1 to TRBJ2-2, with D tentatively TRBD1 or TRBD2 (6 bases each). The ends were cut back, 5 bases at V and 3 bases at J, with 19 bases in the middle. The CDR3 runs to 17 residues. From germline, CDR1 is SGHAT and CDR2 FQDESV (reference sequence). In nucleotides, the CDR3 is TGTGCCAGCAGCCCGAGAGATCAGGGGAGGTACACCGGGGAGCTGTTTTTT. It codes for CASSPRDQGRYTGELFF.

The chain couples TRBV10-3 to TRBJ2-5, with D unclear. The germline V gene encodes CDR1 ENHRY and CDR2 SYGVKD. V lost 0 bases and J lost 9, with 8 bases in between. The CDR3 extends over 12 amino acids. As DNA, the CDR3 is TGTGCCATCAGTGAGTCGCGCCAGGCCCAGTACTTC. This sequence encodes CAISESRQAQYF.